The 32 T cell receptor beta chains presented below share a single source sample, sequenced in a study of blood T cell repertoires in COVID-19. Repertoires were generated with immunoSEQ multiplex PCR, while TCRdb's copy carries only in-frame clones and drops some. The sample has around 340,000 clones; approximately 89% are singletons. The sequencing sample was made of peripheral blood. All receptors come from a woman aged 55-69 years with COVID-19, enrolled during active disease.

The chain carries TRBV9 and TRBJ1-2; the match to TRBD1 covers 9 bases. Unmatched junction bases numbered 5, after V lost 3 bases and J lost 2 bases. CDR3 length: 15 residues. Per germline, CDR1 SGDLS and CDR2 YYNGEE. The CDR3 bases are TGTGCCAGCAGCGCCCGGACAGGGGAGAACTATGGCTACACCTTC. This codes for CASSARTGENYGYTF.

This CDR3 is CASSQEGRGQDTQYF. CDR3 DNA: TGCGCCAGCAGCCAAGAGGGCAGGGGTCAAGATACGCAGTATTTT. This sequence joins TRBV4-1 and TRBJ2-3; maybe TRBD1 (6 bases). Deletions cut 0 bases from V and 5 bases from J, with 12 bases between. Germline CDR1 and CDR2: MGHRA and YSYEKL. The CDR3 is made up of 15 amino acids.

CDR3 sequence reads: CASTLLEGGPAQETQYF. CDR3 coding DNA: TGTGCCAGCACCTTACTAGAAGGGGGCCCCGCCCAAGAGACCCAGTACTTC. This rearrangement joins TRBV5-6 to TRBJ2-5; 7 bases match TRBD1. The CDR3 has 17 residues. V was pared by 6 bases and J by 1 base, with 15 bases of the junction left unmatched. The germline V gene has CDR1 SGHDT and CDR2 YYEEEE.

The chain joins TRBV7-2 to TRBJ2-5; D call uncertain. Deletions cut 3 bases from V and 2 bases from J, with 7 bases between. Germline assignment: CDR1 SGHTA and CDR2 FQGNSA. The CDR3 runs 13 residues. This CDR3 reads CASSLRFQETQYF. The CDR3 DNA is TGTGCCAGCAGCTTGAGGTTTCAAGAGACCCAGTACTTC.

Written as DNA, the CDR3 is TGTGCCAGCAGTCAGAGGACAGCTAACTATGGCTACACCTTC. Its translation is CASSQRTANYGYTF. V and J are TRBV6-6 and TRBJ1-2; tentatively, D is TRBD1 (6 bases). The germline V gene has CDR1 MNHNY and CDR2 SVGAGI (reference sequence). The CDR3 totals 14 residues. V was shortened by 5 bases and J by 0 bases, with 10 bases between the two germline ends.

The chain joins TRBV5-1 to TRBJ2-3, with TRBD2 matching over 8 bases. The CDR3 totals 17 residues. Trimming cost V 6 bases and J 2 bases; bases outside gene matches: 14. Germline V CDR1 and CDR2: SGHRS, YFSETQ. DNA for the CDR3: TGCGCCAGCACCGGCCGGGGGAGCGGGGGTTCCACAGATACGCAGTATTTT. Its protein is CASTGRGSGGSTDTQYF.

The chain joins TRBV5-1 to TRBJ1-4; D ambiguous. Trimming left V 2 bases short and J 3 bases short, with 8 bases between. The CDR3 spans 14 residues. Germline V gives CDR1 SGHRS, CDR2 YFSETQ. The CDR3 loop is CASSFGGSNEKLFF. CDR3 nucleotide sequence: TGCGCCAGCAGCTTTGGCGGATCTAATGAAAAACTGTTTTTT. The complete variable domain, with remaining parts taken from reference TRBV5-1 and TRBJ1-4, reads KAGVTQTPRYLIKTRGQQVTLSCSPISGHRSVSWYQQTPGQGLQFLFEYFSETQRNKGNFPGRFSGRQFSNSRSEMNVSTLELGDSALYLCASSFGGSNEKLFFGSGTQLSVL.

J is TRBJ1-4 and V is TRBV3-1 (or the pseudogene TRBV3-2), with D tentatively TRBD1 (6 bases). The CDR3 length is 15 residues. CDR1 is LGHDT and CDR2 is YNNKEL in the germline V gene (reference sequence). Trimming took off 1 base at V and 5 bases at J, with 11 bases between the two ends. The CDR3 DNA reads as TGTGCCAGCAGCCAAGGCAGGGGTTCCAATGAAAAACTGTTTTTT. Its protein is CASSQGRGSNEKLFF.

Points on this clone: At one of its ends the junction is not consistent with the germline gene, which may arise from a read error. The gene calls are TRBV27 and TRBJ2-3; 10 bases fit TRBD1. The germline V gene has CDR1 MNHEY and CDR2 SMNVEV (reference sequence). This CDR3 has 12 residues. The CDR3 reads CTGTGASYTQYF. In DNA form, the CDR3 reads TGCACCGGGACAGGGGCCTCTTATACGCAGTATTTT.

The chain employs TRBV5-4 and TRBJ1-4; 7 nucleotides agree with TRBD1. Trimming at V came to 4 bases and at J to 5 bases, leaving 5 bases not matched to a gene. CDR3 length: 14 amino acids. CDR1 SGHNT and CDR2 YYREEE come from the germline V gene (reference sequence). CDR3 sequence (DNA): TGTGCCAGCAGCCCGGGACAGTTAAATGAAAAACTGTTTTTT. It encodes CASSPGQLNEKLFF.

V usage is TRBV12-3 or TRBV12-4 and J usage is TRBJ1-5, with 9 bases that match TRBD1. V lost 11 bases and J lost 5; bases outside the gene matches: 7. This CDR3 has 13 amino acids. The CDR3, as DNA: TGTGCCGTATCGGGACAGGGACATCAGCCCCAGCATTTT. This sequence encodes CAVSGQGHQPQHF.

CDR3 loop: CASRSGGNTEAFF. The DNA of the CDR3 is TGTGCCAGCAGGTCGGGAGGGAACACTGAAGCTTTCTTT. V is TRBV9 and J is TRBJ1-1; D call uncertain. There are 13 residues in the CDR3. Germline-derived CDR1 and CDR2 are SGDLS and YYNGEE. Trimming left V 5 bases short and J 1 base short, with 9 bases between.

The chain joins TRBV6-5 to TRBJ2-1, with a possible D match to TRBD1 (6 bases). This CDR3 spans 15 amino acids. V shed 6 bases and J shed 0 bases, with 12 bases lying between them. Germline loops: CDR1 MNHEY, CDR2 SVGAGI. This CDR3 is CASSLTGSSYNEQFF. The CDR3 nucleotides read TGTGCCAGCAGCCTAACAGGGAGCTCCTACAATGAGCAGTTCTTC.

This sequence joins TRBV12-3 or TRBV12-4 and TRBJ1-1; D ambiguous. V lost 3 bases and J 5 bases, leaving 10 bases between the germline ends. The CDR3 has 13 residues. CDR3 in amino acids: CASSFWQNTEAFF. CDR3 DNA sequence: TGTGCCAGCAGTTTTTGGCAGAATACTGAAGCTTTCTTT.

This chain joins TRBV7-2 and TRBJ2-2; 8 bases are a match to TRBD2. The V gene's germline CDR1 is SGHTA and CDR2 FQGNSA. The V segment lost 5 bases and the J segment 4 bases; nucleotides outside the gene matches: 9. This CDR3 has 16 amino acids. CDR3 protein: CASSPYRGGSTGELFF. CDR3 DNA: TGTGCCAGCAGCCCCTACCGGGGGGGCAGCACCGGGGAGCTGTTTTTT. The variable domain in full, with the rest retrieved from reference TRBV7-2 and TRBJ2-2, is GAGVSQSPSNKVTEKGKDVELRCDPISGHTALYWYRQSLGQGLEFLIYFQGNSAPDKSGLPSDRFSAERTGGSVSTLTIQRTQQEDSAVYLCASSPYRGGSTGELFFGEGSRLTVL.

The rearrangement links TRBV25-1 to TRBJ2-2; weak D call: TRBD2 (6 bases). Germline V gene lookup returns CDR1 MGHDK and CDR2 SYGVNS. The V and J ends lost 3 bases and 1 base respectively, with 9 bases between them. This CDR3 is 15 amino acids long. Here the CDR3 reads CASSDSGVNTGELFF. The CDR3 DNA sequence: TGTGCCAGCAGTGATAGCGGTGTGAACACCGGGGAGCTGTTTTTT.

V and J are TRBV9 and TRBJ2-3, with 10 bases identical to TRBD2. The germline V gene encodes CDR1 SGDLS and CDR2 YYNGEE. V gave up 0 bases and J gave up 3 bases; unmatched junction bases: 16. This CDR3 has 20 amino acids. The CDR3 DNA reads TGTGCCAGCAGCGTAGGTGGGCTAGCGGGAGACACCAGGGGAACAGATACGCAGTATTTT. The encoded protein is CASSVGGLAGDTRGTDTQYF.

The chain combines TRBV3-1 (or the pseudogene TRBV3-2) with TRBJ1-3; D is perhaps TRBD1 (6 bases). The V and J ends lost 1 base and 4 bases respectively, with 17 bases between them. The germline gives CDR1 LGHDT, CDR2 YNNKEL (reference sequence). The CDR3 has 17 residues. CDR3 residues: CASSQGIRTGQGNTIYF. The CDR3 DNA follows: TGTGCCAGCAGCCAAGGTATCAGAACAGGGCAAGGAAACACCATATATTTT.

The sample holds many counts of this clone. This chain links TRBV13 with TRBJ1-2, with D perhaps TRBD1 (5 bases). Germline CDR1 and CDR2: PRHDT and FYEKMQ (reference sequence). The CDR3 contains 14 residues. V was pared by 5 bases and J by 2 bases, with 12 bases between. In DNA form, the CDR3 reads TGTGCCAGCAGCGTCGAACAGGAGAACTATGGCTACACCTTC. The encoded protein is CASSVEQENYGYTF.

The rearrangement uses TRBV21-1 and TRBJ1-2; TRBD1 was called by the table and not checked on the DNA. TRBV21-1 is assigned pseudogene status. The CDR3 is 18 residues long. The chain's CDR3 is CASSKAWGHHRFNYGYTF. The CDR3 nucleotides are TGTGCCAGCAGCAAAGCGTGGGGCCACCATCGATTTAACTATGGCTACACCTTC.

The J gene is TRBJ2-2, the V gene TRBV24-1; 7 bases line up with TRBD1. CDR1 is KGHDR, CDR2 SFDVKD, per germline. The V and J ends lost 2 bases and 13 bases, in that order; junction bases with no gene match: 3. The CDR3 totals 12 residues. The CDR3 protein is CATSDSNRGLFF. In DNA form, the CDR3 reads TGTGCCACCAGTGATTCGAACAGGGGGCTGTTTTTT.

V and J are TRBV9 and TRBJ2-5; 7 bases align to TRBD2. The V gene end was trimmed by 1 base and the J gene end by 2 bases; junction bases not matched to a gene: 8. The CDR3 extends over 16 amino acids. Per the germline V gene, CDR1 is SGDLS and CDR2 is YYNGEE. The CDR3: CASSVRGAGRQETQYF. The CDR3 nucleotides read TGTGCCAGCAGCGTAAGAGGAGCGGGGAGGCAAGAGACCCAGTACTTC.

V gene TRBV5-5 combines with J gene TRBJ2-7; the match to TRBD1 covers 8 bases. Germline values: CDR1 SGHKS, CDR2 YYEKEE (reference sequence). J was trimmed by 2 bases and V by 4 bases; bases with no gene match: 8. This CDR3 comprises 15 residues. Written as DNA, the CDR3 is TGTGCCAGCAGCCGGACAGGGAAGAGAACCTACGAGCAGTACTTC. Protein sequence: CASSRTGKRTYEQYF. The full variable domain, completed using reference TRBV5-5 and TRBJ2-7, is DAGVTQSPTHLIKTRGQQVTLRCSPISGHKSVSWYQQVLGQGPQFIFQYYEKEERGRGNFPDRFSARQFPNYSSELNVNALLLGDSALYLCASSRTGKRTYEQYFGPGTRLTVT.

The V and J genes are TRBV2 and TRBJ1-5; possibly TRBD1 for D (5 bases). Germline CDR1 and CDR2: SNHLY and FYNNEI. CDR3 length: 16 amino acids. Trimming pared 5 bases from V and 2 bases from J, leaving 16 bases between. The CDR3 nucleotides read TGTGCCAGCAGTAGGAAGGGGCCCAGAGGCAATCAGCCCCAGCATTTT. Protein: CASSRKGPRGNQPQHF. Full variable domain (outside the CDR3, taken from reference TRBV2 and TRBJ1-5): EPEVTQTPSHQVTQMGQEVILRCVPISNHLYFYWYRQILGQKVEFLVSFYNNEISEKSEIFDDQFSVERPDGSNFTLKIRSTKLEDSAMYFCASSRKGPRGNQPQHFGDGTRLSIL.

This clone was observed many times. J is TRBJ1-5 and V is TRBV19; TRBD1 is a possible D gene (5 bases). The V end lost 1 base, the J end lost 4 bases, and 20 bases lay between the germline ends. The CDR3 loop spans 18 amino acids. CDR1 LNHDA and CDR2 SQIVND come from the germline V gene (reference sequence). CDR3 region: CASSIVGQGGLGNQPQHF. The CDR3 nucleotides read TGTGCCAGTAGTATAGTTGGGCAGGGCGGACTAGGGAATCAGCCCCAGCATTTT.

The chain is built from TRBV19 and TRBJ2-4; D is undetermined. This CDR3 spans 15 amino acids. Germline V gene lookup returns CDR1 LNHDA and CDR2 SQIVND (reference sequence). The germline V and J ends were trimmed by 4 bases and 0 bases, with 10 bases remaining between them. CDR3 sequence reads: CASSKTALAKNIQYF. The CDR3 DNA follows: TGTGCCAGTAGTAAGACTGCCCTAGCCAAAAACATTCAGTACTTC.

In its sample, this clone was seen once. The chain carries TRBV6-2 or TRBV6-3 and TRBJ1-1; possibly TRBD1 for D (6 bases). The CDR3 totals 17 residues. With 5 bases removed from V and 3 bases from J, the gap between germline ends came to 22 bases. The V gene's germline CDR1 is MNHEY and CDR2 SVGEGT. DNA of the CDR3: TGTGCCAGCAGTCCCGGGACACGTACTACCAGAGACACTGAAGCTTTCTTT. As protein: CASSPGTRTTRDTEAFF.

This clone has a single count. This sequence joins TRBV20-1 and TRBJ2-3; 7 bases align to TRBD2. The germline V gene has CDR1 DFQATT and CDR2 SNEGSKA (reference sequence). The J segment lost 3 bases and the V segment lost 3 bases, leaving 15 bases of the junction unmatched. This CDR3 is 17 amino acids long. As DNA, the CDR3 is TGCAGTGCTAGTCGCCTAGTGGGGGGGTCGGATACAGATACGCAGTATTTT. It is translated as CSASRLVGGSDTDTQYF.

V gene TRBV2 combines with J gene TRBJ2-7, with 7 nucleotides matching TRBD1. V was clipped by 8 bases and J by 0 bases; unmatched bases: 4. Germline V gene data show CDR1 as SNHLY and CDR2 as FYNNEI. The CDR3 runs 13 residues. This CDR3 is CASVRDSSYEQYF. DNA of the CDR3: TGTGCCAGCGTCAGGGACAGCTCCTACGAGCAGTACTTC.

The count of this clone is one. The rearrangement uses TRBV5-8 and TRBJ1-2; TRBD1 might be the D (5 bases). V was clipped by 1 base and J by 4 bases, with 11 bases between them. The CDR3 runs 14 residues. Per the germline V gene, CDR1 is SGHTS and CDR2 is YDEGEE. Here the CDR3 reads CASSLLQGSYGYTF. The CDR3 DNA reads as TGTGCCAGCAGCTTGCTCCAGGGCTCCTATGGCTACACCTTC.

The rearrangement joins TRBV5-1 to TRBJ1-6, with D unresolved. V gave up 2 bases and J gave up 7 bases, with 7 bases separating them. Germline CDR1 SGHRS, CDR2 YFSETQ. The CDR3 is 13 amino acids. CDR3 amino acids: CASSLDFNSPLHF. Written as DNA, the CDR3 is TGCGCCAGCAGCTTAGACTTCAATTCACCCCTCCACTTT.

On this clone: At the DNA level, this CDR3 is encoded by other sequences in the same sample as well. CDR3: CASSIWDRGGQPQHF. The CDR3 DNA reads as TGTGCCAGTAGTATATGGGACAGGGGGGGCCAGCCCCAGCATTTT. The rearrangement joins TRBV19 to TRBJ1-5; 11 bases align to TRBD1. The CDR3 extends over 15 amino acids. Losses at the gene ends were 2 bases for V and 7 bases for J; bases not matched to a gene: 4. In germline, CDR1 is LNHDA, CDR2 SQIVND (reference sequence). Filled out from reference TRBV19 and TRBJ1-5, the complete variable domain reads DGGITQSPKYLFRKEGQNVTLSCEQNLNHDAMYWYRQDPGQGLRLIYYSQIVNDFQKGDIAEGYSVSREKKESFPLTVTSAQKNPTAFYLCASSIWDRGGQPQHFGDGTRLSIL.